This TCR beta chain comes out of a study of blood T cell repertoires in COVID-19. At the level of the study: Samples representing acute and convalescent COVID-19 were sourced from the United States, Italy and Spain. Sample material is recorded as cDNA or gDNA derived from T cells, B-cell-depleted T cells, or PBMCs.

The V and J ends lost 3 bases and 4 bases, in that order; junction bases with no gene match: 5. CDR3 length: 16 amino acids. CDR1 is LNHDA, CDR2 SQIVND, per germline (reference sequence). Assay: immunoSEQ multiplex PCR; the TCRdb copy retains only in-frame clones and omits some. The sample has fewer than 130,000 clones, around 68% seen once. The specimen was peripheral blood. This receptor was identified in a woman between 55 and 75 years old with acute or convalescent COVID-19. The J gene is TRBJ2-4, the V gene TRBV19, with 11 bases matching TRBD2. CDR3: CASSMGTSGGKNIQYF. For the CDR3, the DNA is TGTGCCAGTAGTATGGGAACTAGCGGGGGTAAAAACATTCAGTACTTC.